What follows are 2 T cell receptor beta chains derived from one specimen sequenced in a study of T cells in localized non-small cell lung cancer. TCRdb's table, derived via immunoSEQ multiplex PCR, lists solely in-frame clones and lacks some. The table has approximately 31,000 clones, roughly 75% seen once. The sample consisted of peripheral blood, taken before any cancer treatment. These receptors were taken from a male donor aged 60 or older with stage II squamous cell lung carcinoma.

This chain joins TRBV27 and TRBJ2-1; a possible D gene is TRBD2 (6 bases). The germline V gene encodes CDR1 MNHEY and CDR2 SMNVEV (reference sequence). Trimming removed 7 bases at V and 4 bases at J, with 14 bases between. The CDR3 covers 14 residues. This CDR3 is CASTRGGIYNEQFF. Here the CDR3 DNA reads TGTGCCAGCACGCGGGGCGGAATATACAATGAGCAGTTCTTC.

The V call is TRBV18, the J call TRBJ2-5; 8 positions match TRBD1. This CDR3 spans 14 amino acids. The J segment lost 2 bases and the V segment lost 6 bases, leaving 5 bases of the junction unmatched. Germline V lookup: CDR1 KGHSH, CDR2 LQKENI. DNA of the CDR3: TGTGCCAGCTCGCGGGACAGGCAGCAAGAGACCCAGTACTTC. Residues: CASSRDRQQETQYF.